This TCR beta chain originates from a study of cytomegalovirus exposure and HLA in healthy donors. V lost 5 bases and J 6 bases, leaving 19 bases between the germline ends. The CDR3 has 16 amino acids. CDR1 is SGHVS, CDR2 FQNEAQ, per germline. Here immunoSEQ multiplex PCR was the method, and the copy in TCRdb shows in-frame clones only, minus some. The table includes over 110,000 clones, around 84% detected once. The chain has TRBV7-8 and TRBJ2-2; a weak D match, TRBD2 (6 bases). Sequenced: PBMCs. This clonotype was obtained from a man between 18 and 35 years old in good health and CMV-seropositive. CDR3 sequence: CASSSLGGVGPGELFF. The CDR3 DNA follows: TGTGCCAGCAGCAGCCTCGGCGGGGTGGGCCCCGGGGAGCTGTTTTTT.